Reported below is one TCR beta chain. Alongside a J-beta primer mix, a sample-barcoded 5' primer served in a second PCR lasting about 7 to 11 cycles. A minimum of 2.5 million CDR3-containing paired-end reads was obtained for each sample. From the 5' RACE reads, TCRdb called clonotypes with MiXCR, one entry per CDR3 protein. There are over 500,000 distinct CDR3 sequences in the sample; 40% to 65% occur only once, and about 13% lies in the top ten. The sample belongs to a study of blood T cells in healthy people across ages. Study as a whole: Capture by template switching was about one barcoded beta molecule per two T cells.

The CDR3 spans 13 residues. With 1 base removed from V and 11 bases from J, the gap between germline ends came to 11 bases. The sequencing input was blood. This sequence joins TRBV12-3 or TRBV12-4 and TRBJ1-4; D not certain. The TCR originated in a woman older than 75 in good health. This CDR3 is CASSLDRPGKLFF. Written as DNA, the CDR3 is TGTGCCAGCAGTTTAGACCGCCCGGGGAAACTGTTTTTT.